This T cell receptor (beta chain) was found in a study of cytomegalovirus exposure and HLA in healthy donors. PCR was performed using 60 Vbeta and 13 Jbeta primers. The repertoire was sequenced with immunoSEQ multiplex PCR; TCRdb's copy has only in-frame clones and lacks some. The profile shows 190,000 or so clones, over 80% of them singletons. After removal of 3 bases from V and 2 bases from J, the junction contained 4 bases not matched to a gene. The length of the CDR3 is 15 residues. Per the germline V gene, CDR1 is SNHLY and CDR2 is FYNNEI. Findings of the study overall: Earlier findings revealed that most TCR beta V segments proved productive either about 87% or about 30% of the time.

Worth noting for this clone: The antigen remains unidentified.

Sequencing used PBMCs. The V and J genes are TRBV2 and TRBJ2-1; 7 nucleotides line up with TRBD2. The receptor comes from a middle-aged man in good health and CMV-seronegative. CDR3 sequence (DNA): TGTGCCAGCAGTGATAGGGGAGGGACCTACAATGAGCAGTTCTTC. It translates to CASSDRGGTYNEQFF.